This TCR beta chain was sequenced in a study of CD8 T cells in ankylosing spondylitis. This clonotype was seen repeatedly, ten times or more. Its antigen is undetermined. MiXCR, run by TCRdb on the 5' RACE reads, gives a single entry per CDR3 protein. The sample consists of about 7,900 distinct CDR3 sequences, 3.9% of them appearing once. Notes on the study in general: In the blood and synovial fluid of reactive arthritis, some motif variants had been previously reported. Reported data indicate significant enrichment of disease-linked clones within matched ankylosing spondylitis synovial fluid. A motif of 7 to 9 highly homologous TCR beta variants was seen as apparently characteristic of ankylosing spondylitis blood.

This sequence was found in a female donor with ankylosing spondylitis or in good health (not recorded which). The sample consisted of blood, either unsorted or a sorted T cell fraction (not recorded which).

DNA of the CDR3: TGTGCCAGCAGCGTAGATGATCTAACCTATGGCTACACCTTC. Translation gives CASSVDDLTYGYTF. The V call is TRBV9, the J call TRBJ1-2, with no clear D. CDR3 size: 14 residues. V lost 0 bases, J lost 4 bases, and 10 bases lay in between. Germline lookup yields CDR1 SGDLS and CDR2 YYNGEE.